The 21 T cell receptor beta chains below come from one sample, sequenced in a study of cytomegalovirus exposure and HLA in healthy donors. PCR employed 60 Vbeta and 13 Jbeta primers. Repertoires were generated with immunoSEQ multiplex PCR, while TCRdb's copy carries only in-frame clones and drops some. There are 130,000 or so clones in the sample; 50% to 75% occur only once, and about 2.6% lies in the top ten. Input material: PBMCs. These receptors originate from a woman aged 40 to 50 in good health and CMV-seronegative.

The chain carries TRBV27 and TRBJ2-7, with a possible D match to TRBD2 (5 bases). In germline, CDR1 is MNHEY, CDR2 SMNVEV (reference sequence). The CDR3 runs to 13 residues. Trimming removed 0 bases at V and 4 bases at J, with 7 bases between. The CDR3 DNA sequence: TGTGCCAGCAGTTTATCGTCGGGATACGAGCAGTACTTC. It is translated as CASSLSSGYEQYF.

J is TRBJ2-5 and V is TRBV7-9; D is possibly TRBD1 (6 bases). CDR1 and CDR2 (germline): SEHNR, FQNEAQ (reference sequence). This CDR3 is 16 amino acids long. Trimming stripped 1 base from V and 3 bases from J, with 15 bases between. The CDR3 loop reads CASSLVDGTLEETQYF. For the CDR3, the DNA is TGTGCCAGCAGCTTAGTCGACGGGACACTTGAAGAGACCCAGTACTTC. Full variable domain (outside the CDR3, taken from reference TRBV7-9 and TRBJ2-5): DTGVSQNPRHKITKRGQNVTFRCDPISEHNRLYWYRQTLGQGPEFLTYFQNEAQLEKSRLLSDRFSAERPKGSFSTLEIQRTEQGDSAMYLCASSLVDGTLEETQYFGPGTRLLVL.

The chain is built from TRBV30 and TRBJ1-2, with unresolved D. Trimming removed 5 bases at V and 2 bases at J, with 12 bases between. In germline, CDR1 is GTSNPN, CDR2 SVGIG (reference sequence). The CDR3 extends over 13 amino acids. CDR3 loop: CAWEDNINYGYTF. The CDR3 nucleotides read TGTGCCTGGGAGGATAATATCAACTATGGCTACACCTTC.

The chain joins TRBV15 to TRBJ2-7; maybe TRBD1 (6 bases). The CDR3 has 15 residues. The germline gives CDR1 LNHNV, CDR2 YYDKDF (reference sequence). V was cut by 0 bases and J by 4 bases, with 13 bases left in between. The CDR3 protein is CATSRDLGAFYEQYF. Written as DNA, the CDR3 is TGTGCCACCAGCAGAGATTTGGGGGCTTTTTACGAGCAGTACTTC.

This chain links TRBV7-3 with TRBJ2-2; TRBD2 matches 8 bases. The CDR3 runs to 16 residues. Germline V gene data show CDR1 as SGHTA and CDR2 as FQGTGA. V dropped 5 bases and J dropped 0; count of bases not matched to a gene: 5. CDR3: CASSASGGSNTGELFF. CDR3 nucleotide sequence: TGTGCCAGCAGCGCCTCGGGGGGGTCGAACACCGGGGAGCTGTTTTTT.

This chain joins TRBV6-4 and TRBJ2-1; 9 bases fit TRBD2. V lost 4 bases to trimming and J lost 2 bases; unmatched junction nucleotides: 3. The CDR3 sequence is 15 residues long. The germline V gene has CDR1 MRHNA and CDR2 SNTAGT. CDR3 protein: CASSVSGGPYNEQFF. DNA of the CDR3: TGTGCCAGCAGTGTAAGCGGGGGGCCCTACAATGAGCAGTTCTTC.

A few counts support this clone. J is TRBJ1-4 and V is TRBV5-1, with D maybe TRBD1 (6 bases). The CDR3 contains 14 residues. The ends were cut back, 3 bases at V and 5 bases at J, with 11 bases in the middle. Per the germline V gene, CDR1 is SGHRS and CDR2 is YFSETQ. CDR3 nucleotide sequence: TGCGCCAGCAGCTGGGGGGGCGAAAATGAAAAACTGTTTTTT. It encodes CASSWGGENEKLFF. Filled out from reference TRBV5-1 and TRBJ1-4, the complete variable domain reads KAGVTQTPRYLIKTRGQQVTLSCSPISGHRSVSWYQQTPGQGLQFLFEYFSETQRNKGNFPGRFSGRQFSNSRSEMNVSTLELGDSALYLCASSWGGENEKLFFGSGTQLSVL.

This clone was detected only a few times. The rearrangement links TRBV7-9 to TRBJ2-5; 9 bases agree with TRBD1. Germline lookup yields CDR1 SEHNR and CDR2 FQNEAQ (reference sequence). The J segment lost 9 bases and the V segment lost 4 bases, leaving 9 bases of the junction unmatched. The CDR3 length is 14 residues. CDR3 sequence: CASSSRGQGWAQYF. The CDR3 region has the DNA TGTGCCAGCAGCTCTAGGGGACAGGGATGGGCCCAGTACTTC. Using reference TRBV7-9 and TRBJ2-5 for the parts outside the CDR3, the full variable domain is DTGVSQNPRHKITKRGQNVTFRCDPISEHNRLYWYRQTLGQGPEFLTYFQNEAQLEKSRLLSDRFSAERPKGSFSTLEIQRTEQGDSAMYLCASSSRGQGWAQYFGPGTRLLVL.

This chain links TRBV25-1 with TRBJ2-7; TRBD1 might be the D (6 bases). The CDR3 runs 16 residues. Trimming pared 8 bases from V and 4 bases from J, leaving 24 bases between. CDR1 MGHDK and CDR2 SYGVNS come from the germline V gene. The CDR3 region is CASQGSYKGDIYEQYF. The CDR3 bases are TGTGCCAGCCAGGGGTCCTACAAAGGGGACATATACGAGCAGTACTTC.

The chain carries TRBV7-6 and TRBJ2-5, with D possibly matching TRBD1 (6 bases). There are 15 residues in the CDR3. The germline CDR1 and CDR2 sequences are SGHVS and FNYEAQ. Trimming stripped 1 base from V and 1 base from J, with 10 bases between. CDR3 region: CASSLVGASQETQYF. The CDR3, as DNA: TGTGCCAGCAGCTTAGTGGGGGCCAGCCAAGAGACCCAGTACTTC.

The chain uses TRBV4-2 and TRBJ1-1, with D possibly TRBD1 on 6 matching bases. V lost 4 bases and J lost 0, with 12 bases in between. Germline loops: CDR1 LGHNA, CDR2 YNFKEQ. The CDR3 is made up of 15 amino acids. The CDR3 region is CASSPLTGLNTEAFF. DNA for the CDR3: TGTGCCAGCAGCCCTCTAACAGGGTTGAACACTGAAGCTTTCTTT.

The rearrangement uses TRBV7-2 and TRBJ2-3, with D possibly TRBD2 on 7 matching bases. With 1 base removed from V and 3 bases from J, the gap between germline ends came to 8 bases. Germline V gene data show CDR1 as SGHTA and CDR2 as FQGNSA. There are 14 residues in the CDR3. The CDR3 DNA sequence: TGTGCCAGCAGCTTAGAGGGGGGGACAGATACGCAGTATTTT. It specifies CASSLEGGTDTQYF.

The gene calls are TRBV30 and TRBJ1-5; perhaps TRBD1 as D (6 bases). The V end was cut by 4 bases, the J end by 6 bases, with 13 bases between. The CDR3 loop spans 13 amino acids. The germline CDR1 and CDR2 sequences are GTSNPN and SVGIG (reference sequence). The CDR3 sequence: CAWTRGVGQPQHF. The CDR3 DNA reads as TGTGCCTGGACCAGGGGAGTGGGTCAGCCCCAGCATTTT.

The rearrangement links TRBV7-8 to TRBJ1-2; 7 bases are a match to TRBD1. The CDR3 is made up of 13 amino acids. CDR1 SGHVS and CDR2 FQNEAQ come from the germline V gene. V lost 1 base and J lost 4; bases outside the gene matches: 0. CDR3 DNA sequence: TGTGCCAGCAGCTTAGACAGGGGCTATGGCTACACCTTC. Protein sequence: CASSLDRGYGYTF.

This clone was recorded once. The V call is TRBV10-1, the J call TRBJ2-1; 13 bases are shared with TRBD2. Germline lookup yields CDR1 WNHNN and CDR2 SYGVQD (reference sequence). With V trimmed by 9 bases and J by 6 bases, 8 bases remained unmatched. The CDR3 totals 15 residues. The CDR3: CASSLTSGGANEQFF. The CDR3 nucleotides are TGCGCCAGTTCACTTACTAGCGGGGGGGCCAATGAGCAGTTCTTC.

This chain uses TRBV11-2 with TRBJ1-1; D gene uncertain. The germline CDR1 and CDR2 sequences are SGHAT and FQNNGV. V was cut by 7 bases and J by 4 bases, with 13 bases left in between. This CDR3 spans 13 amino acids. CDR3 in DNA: TGTGCCAGCACTGTCGGAGGCGGCACTGAAGCTTTCTTT. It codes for CASTVGGGTEAFF.

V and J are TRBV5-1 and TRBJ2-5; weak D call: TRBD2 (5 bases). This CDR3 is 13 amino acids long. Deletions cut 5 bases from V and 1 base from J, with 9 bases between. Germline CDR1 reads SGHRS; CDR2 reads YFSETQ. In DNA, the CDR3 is TGCGCCAGCAGAAGGACTTTCCAAGAGACCCAGTACTTC. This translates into CASRRTFQETQYF.

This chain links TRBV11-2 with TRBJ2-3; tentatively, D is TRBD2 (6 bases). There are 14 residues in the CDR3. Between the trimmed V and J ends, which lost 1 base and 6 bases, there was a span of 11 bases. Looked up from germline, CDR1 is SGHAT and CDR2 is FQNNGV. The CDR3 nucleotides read TGTGCCAGCAGCTTAGGGACCCGGGGGGATACGCAGTATTTT. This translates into CASSLGTRGDTQYF.

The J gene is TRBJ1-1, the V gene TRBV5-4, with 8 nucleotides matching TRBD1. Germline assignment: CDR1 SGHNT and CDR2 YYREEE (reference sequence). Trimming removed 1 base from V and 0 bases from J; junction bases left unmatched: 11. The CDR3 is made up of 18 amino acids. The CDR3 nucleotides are TGTGCCAGCAGCTTGTTTAAAGGACAGGGTCCCATGAACACTGAAGCTTTCTTT. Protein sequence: CASSLFKGQGPMNTEAFF.

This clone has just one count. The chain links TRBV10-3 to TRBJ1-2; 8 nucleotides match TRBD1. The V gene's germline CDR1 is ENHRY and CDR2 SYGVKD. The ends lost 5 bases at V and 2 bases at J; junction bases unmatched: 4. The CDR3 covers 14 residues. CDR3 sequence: CAISQGQGNYGYTF. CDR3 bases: TGTGCCATCAGTCAAGGACAGGGCAACTATGGCTACACCTTC.

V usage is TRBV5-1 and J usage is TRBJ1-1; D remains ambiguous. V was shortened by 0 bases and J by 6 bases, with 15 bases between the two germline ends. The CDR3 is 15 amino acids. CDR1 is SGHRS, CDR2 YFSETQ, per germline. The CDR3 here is CASSLGAESSSEAFF. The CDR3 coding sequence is TGCGCCAGCAGCTTGGGGGCAGAATCCTCTTCTGAAGCTTTCTTT. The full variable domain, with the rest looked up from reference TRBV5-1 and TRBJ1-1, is KAGVTQTPRYLIKTRGQQVTLSCSPISGHRSVSWYQQTPGQGLQFLFEYFSETQRNKGNFPGRFSGRQFSNSRSEMNVSTLELGDSALYLCASSLGAESSSEAFFGQGTRLTVV.